This TCR beta chain was retrieved from a study of blood T cell repertoires in COVID-19. Study details: Sites across the United States, Italy and Spain contributed samples from acute and convalescent COVID-19. PBMCs, B-cell-depleted T cells, or T cells provided the cDNA or gDNA that made up the material.

Original analysis: Amplification of reference gene primers was used by the study to estimate nucleated cell counts. The assay was immunoSEQ multiplex PCR, and TCRdb's table has in-frame clones only and misses some. Clone size and the V and J calls come from that table; the DNA yielded D and trimming. The data contain 200,000 to 300,000 clones, 65% to 90% of them singletons. The source is a man between 35 and 55 years old who had recovered from COVID-19. The source material was peripheral blood.

The CDR3 nucleotides are TGTGCCAGTAGTAGGAGACTACGAGACTACGAGCAGTACTTC. Translating it yields CASSRRLRDYEQYF. J is TRBJ2-7 and V is TRBV19; weak D call: TRBD2 (5 bases). Germline V gene data show CDR1 as LNHDA and CDR2 as SQIVND (reference sequence). V was cut by 4 bases and J by 3 bases, with 13 bases left in between. This CDR3 contains 14 residues.